The clone carrying this T cell receptor (beta chain) came up a few times. The target antigen is unknown. The data were taken from a study of cytomegalovirus exposure and HLA in healthy donors. Study observations and caveats: With further analysis later on, most CMV-associated TCR beta chains appeared HLA-restricted.

Primers: 60 Vbeta forward and 13 Jbeta reverse. The table came from immunoSEQ multiplex PCR; TCRdb's copy has only in-frame clones and leaves some out. The table records some 180,000 clones, 65% to 90% of them present only once. This CDR3 is 16 amino acids long. The J segment lost 5 bases and the V segment lost 1 base, leaving 10 bases of the junction unmatched. Germline values: CDR1 LNHNV, CDR2 YYDKDF (reference sequence). The receptor was derived from a male donor in good health and CMV-seronegative. The V call is TRBV15, the J call TRBJ2-7; 8 nucleotides line up with TRBD2. Specimen: PBMCs. The CDR3 nucleotides are TGTGCCACCAGCAGAGCCCCGGGGGGGAGGGCGGACGAGCAGTACTTC. As protein: CATSRAPGGRADEQYF.